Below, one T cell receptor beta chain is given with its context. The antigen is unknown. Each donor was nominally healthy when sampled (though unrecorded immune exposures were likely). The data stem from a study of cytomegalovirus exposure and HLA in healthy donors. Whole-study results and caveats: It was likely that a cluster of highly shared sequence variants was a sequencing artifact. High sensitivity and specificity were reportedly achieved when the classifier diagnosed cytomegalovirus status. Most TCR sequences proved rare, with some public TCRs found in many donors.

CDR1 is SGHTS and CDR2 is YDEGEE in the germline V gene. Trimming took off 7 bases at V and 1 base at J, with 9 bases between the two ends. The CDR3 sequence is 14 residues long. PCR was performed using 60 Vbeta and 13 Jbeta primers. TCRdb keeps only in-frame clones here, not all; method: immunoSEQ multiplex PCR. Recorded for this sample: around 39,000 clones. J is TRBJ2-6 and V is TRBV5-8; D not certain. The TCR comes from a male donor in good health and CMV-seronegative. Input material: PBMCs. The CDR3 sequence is CASSIWSGANVLTF. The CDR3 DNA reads TGTGCCAGCTCTATTTGGTCTGGGGCCAACGTCCTGACTTTC.